The rows below give T cell receptor beta chains drawn from one sample of a study of cytomegalovirus exposure and HLA in healthy donors. Method: immunoSEQ multiplex PCR; TCRdb's copy keeps in-frame clones and lacks some. Altogether 90,000 to 150,000 clones are present, roughly 90% being singletons, with the ten largest covering roughly 6%. The sample comprised PBMCs. The source is a young woman in good health and CMV-seropositive. Each CDR3 is given with its conserved first and last residue. The D gene is left open where the match is weak. The size field is filled for only some rows; it gives once, few, many or a size class.

abundance	d_gene	v_gene	j_gene	CDR3aa	CDR3nt
.	.	TRBV6-5	TRBJ1-1	CASSYGIALNTEAFF	TGTGCCAGCAGTTACGGTATAGCCTTGAACACTGAAGCTTTCTTT
.	TRBD1	TRBV4-1	TRBJ1-1	CASSARQGKNTEAFF	TGCGCCAGCAGCGCTCGACAGGGAAAGAACACTGAAGCTTTCTTT
.	TRBD2	TRBV7-6	TRBJ2-1	CASSSRGLAGDYEQFF	TGTGCCAGCAGCTCCCGGGGGCTAGCGGGAGACTATGAGCAGTTCTTC
.	TRBD2	TRBV9	TRBJ2-1	CASSARLAGTYNEQFF	TGTGCCAGCAGCGCCAGACTAGCGGGGACCTACAATGAGCAGTTCTTC
.	TRBD1	TRBV15	TRBJ1-5	CATSGDRLEGQPQHF	TGTGCCACCAGCGGGGACAGGTTGGAAGGTCAGCCCCAGCATTTT
.	.	TRBV5-1	TRBJ1-1	CASSLAGGRGTEAFF	TGCGCCAGCAGCTTGGCCGGTGGAAGGGGAACTGAAGCTTTCTTT
once	.	TRBV6-5	TRBJ1-6	CASTSRSLNSPLHF	TGTGCCAGCACGTCTCGTAGTCTTAATTCACCCCTCCACTTT
.	TRBD1	TRBV5-6	TRBJ1-2	CASSLDLQGYGYTF	TGTGCCAGCAGCTTGGATTTACAGGGGTATGGCTACACCTTC
.	TRBD1	TRBV7-6	TRBJ1-3	CASSLDWTGREGNTIYF	TGTGCCAGCAGCTTAGATTGGACAGGGAGGGAAGGAAACACCATATATTTT
.	.	TRBV2	TRBJ1-3	CATSLNSGNTIYF	TGTGCCACCTCGTTAAACTCTGGAAACACCATATATTTT
.	TRBD1	TRBV5-1	TRBJ1-4	CASSRTGVDYNEKLFF	TGCGCCAGCAGCAGGACAGGGGTCGACTACAATGAAAAACTGTTTTTT
.	.	TRBV7-2	TRBJ2-1	CASTDRLTNEQFF	TGTGCCAGCACCGACAGGTTGACTAATGAGCAGTTCTTC
.	.	TRBV20-1	TRBJ2-1	CSASHENEQFF	TGCAGTGCTTCTCATGAGAATGAGCAGTTCTTC
.	TRBD2	TRBV5-6	TRBJ2-3	CASRLSKRGATDTQYF	TGTGCCAGCAGGTTATCTAAGCGGGGGGCCACAGATACGCAGTATTTT
.	.	TRBV2	TRBJ1-1	CASTPPTLNTEAFF	TGTGCCAGCACCCCCCCTACCCTGAACACTGAAGCTTTCTTT
.	TRBD2	TRBV12-5	TRBJ2-5	CASGDGRAGETQYF	TGTGCTAGTGGGGACGGGAGGGCCGGGGAGACCCAGTACTTC
.	.	TRBV2	TRBJ2-1	CASSEGPNNEQFF	TGTGCCAGCAGTGAAGGTCCTAACAATGAGCAGTTCTTC
.	TRBD1	TRBV5-6	TRBJ2-7	CASSLGDRVHEQYF	TGTGCCAGCAGCTTGGGGGACAGGGTCCACGAGCAGTACTTC
.	.	TRBV4-2	TRBJ2-7	CASSQDGGTYEQYF	TGTGCCAGCAGCCAAGATGGGGGGACTTACGAGCAGTACTTC
.	TRBD1	TRBV9	TRBJ2-3	CASSPHWTGSDTQYF	TGTGCCAGCAGCCCCCACTGGACAGGGTCAGATACGCAGTATTTT
.	.	TRBV4-2	TRBJ1-1	CASSPSSNVPEAFF	TGTGCCAGCAGCCCCTCTAGCAACGTCCCTGAAGCTTTCTTT
once	TRBD1	TRBV27	TRBJ2-7	CASSPRTGSYEQYF	TGTGCCAGCAGTCCCCGGACAGGCTCCTACGAGCAGTACTTC
few	TRBD2	TRBV7-9	TRBJ2-2	CASSGTSGRAGELFF	TGTGCCAGCAGTGGGACTAGCGGGAGGGCCGGGGAGCTGTTTTTT
.	.	TRBV9	TRBJ2-3	CASSPGLVTDTQYF	TGTGCCAGCAGCCCGGGACTTGTCACAGATACGCAGTATTTT
.	TRBD1	TRBV4-1	TRBJ1-2	CASSQEEGQLGANYGYTF	TGCGCCAGCAGCCAAGAGGAGGGACAGTTAGGGGCTAACTATGGCTACACCTTC
.	TRBD2	TRBV25-1	TRBJ2-5	CASSEYAGAQYF	TGTGCCAGCAGTGAATATGCGGGGGCCCAGTACTTC
.	TRBD1	TRBV10-3	TRBJ1-5	CAISDDRAHQPQHF	TGTGCCATCAGTGATGACAGGGCCCATCAGCCCCAGCATTTT
.	TRBD1	TRBV19	TRBJ2-7	CASSRQGAYEQYF	TGTGCCAGTAGTCGACAGGGGGCTTACGAGCAGTACTTC
once	.	TRBV30	TRBJ1-6	CASFVGGTVNSPLHF	TGTGCCTCCTTTGTTGGCGGGACGGTGAATTCACCCCTCCACTTT
.	TRBD1	TRBV11-3	TRBJ2-7	CASSLEDGTGKGNEQYF	TGTGCCAGCAGCTTAGAAGACGGGACAGGGAAGGGGAACGAGCAGTACTTC
.	.	TRBV30	TRBJ1-4	CAWSVRGGIEEKLFF	TGTGCCTGGAGTGTACGGGGGGGTATAGAGGAAAAACTGTTTTTT
.	TRBD2	TRBV4-2	TRBJ2-2	CASSQVGLAGGGTGELFF	TGTGCCAGCAGCCAAGTTGGACTAGCGGGAGGTGGGACCGGGGAGCTGTTTTTT
once	.	TRBV19	TRBJ1-1	CASSPEEAGWRAFF	TGTGCCAGTAGTCCGGAAGAAGCAGGGTGGCGCGCTTTCTTT
.	TRBD1	TRBV7-9	TRBJ2-3	CASSLGDRGPGDTQYF	TGTGCCAGCAGCTTAGGGGACAGGGGGCCTGGAGATACGCAGTATTTT
.	.	TRBV5-4	TRBJ1-3	CASSLSGGNTIYF	TGTGCCAGCAGCTTGTCGGGTGGAAACACCATATATTTT
.	TRBD1	TRBV7-9	TRBJ1-1	CASSSLQGRATEAFF	TGTGCCAGCAGCTCCCTACAGGGGCGAGCCACTGAAGCTTTCTTT
.	TRBD2	TRBV5-1	TRBJ2-3	CASSITLYPLRRGGTSNTDTQYF	TGCGCCAGCAGCATCACCCTCTACCCGCTTAGGCGGGGGGGCACTTCTAACACAGATACGCAGTATTTT
.	.	TRBV6-1	TRBJ2-7	CASSLENYEQYF	TGTGCCAGCAGTTTAGAGAACTACGAGCAGTACTTC
once	TRBD2	TRBV11-3	TRBJ2-7	CASSSRQRETHEQYF	TGTGCCAGCAGCTCCCGGCAGCGGGAGACTCACGAGCAGTACTTC
.	.	TRBV9	TRBJ2-1	CASSVDNNEQFF	TGTGCCAGCAGCGTAGATAACAATGAGCAGTTCTTC
.	.	TRBV5-1	TRBJ2-7	CASSLDADYEQYF	TGCGCCAGCAGCTTGGACGCAGACTACGAGCAGTACTTC
.	.	TRBV18	TRBJ1-3	CASSPQGAGNTIYF	TGTGCCAGCTCTCCTCAAGGGGCTGGAAACACCATATATTTT
few	.	TRBV21-1	TRBJ1-2	CASSNVQGGTF	TGTGCCAGCAGCAACGTCCAGGGGGGCACCTTC
.	TRBD2	TRBV6-6	TRBJ2-3	CASSLLAGTDTQYF	TGTGCCAGCAGTTTGCTAGCGGGCACAGATACGCAGTATTTT
.	.	TRBV9	TRBJ2-7	CASSIGTSQYEQYF	TGTGCCAGCAGCATCGGGACAAGTCAGTACGAGCAGTACTTC
few	.	TRBV9	TRBJ2-7	CASSVGSSSYEQYF	TGTGCCAGCAGCGTAGGTTCCTCCTCGTACGAGCAGTACTTC
.	.	TRBV4-1	TRBJ2-3	CASSPSSGGRDTQYF	TGCGCCAGCAGCCCCAGCTCGGGGGGCCGAGATACGCAGTATTTT
.	.	TRBV27	TRBJ1-1	CASSFQGRGAEAFF	TGTGCCAGCAGTTTTCAGGGGAGAGGGGCTGAAGCTTTCTTT
.	.	TRBV6-1	TRBJ2-1	CASRTRTVYNEQFF	TGTGCCAGCAGAACCCGGACTGTCTACAATGAGCAGTTCTTC
.	.	TRBV6-1	TRBJ1-2	CASTVGANYGYTF	TGTGCCAGCACGGTGGGAGCTAACTATGGCTACACCTTC
.	TRBD2	TRBV11-2	TRBJ2-7	CASSPQLAGAYEQYF	TGTGCCAGCAGCCCTCAACTAGCGGGGGCCTACGAGCAGTACTTC
once	TRBD1	TRBV6-1	TRBJ1-1	CASSARQGRATEAFF	TGTGCCAGCAGTGCCCGACAGGGGAGGGCCACTGAAGCTTTCTTT
.	TRBD1	TRBV7-9	TRBJ2-1	CASSWVGQGFEQFF	TGTGCCAGCAGCTGGGTGGGACAGGGTTTTGAGCAGTTCTTC
.	TRBD1	TRBV29-1	TRBJ1-1	CSVHRQGLDTEAFF	TGCAGCGTTCACAGACAGGGCTTGGACACTGAAGCTTTCTTT
.	TRBD1	TRBV2	TRBJ2-7	CASSDGQGGLYEQYF	TGTGCCAGCAGTGATGGACAGGGAGGACTCTACGAGCAGTACTTC
.	.	TRBV12-5	TRBJ2-7	CASGSSVAVYEQYF	TGTGCTAGTGGTTCCTCAGTAGCGGTCTACGAGCAGTACTTC